The 8 T cell receptor beta chains given below trace back to one sample, sequenced in a study of T cell responses to AZD1222 COVID-19 vaccine. The method was immunoSEQ multiplex PCR; TCRdb's version includes in-frame clones alone and lacks a portion of them. The top ten hold approximately 7% of the sample, which has some 140,000 clones, over 80% seen once. This specimen was peripheral blood, taken 28 days after the second AZD1222 dose. These TCRs come from an adult who received the AZD1222 COVID-19 vaccine.

V is TRBV7-8 and J is TRBJ2-7; D gene ambiguous. CDR1 is SGHVS and CDR2 is FQNEAQ in the germline V gene. The CDR3 has 15 amino acids. Deletions cut 2 bases from V and 1 base from J, with 12 bases between. CDR3 sequence: CASSLPALGSYEQYF. The CDR3 nucleotides read TGTGCCAGCAGCTTACCGGCATTAGGTTCCTACGAGCAGTACTTC.

The rearrangement joins TRBV5-8 to TRBJ1-5; no clear D. In germline, CDR1 is SGHTS, CDR2 YDEGEE. V gave up 2 bases and J gave up 3 bases, with 6 bases separating them. The CDR3 sequence is 13 residues long. The CDR3 coding sequence is TGTGCCAGCAGCTTCGGATTCAATCAGCCCCAGCATTTT. Its protein is CASSFGFNQPQHF. Using reference TRBV5-8 and TRBJ1-5 for the parts outside the CDR3, the full variable domain is EAGVTQSPTHLIKTRGQQATLRCSPISGHTSVYWYQQALGLGLQFLLWYDEGEERNRGNFPPRFSGRQFPNYSSELNVNALELEDSALYLCASSFGFNQPQHFGDGTRLSIL.

The chain carries TRBV27 and TRBJ1-5; TRBD1 matches at 8 bases. V lost 6 bases to trimming and J lost 0 bases; unmatched junction nucleotides: 13. In germline, CDR1 is MNHEY, CDR2 SMNVEV (reference sequence). This CDR3 is built from 18 residues. The CDR3 spells CASRMNQGARYSNQPQHF. CDR3 nucleotides: TGTGCCAGCAGAATGAACCAGGGGGCGAGATATAGCAATCAGCCCCAGCATTTT.

The CDR3 region has the DNA TGCGCCAGCAGCTTGGCAGGGATCCAAGAGACCCAGTACTTC. Protein: CASSLAGIQETQYF. V usage is TRBV5-1 and J usage is TRBJ2-5, with a tentative D call TRBD1 (5 bases). Germline V gene lookup returns CDR1 SGHRS and CDR2 YFSETQ. Between the trimmed V and J ends, which lost 0 bases and 1 base, there was a span of 7 bases. This CDR3 comprises 14 residues.

The V and J genes are TRBV6-5 and TRBJ2-2; D remains ambiguous. V was clipped by 2 bases and J by 6 bases, with 4 bases between them. The CDR3 runs to 12 residues. In germline, CDR1 is MNHEY, CDR2 SVGAGI. The CDR3 spells CASSYRSGELFF. The CDR3 DNA sequence: TGTGCCAGCAGTTACAGGTCCGGGGAGCTGTTTTTT.

The gene calls are TRBV6-5 and TRBJ1-6; maybe TRBD1 (5 bases). This CDR3 is built from 16 residues. CDR1 and CDR2 from the germline V gene are MNHEY and SVGAGI. Trimming took 0 bases from V and 9 from J, leaving 15 bases between them. The CDR3 is CASSYSGGVFGSPLHF. The CDR3 DNA reads TGTGCCAGCAGTTACTCGGGGGGGGTCTTCGGTTCACCCCTCCACTTT.

The chain uses TRBV18 and TRBJ1-1; 7 bases agree with TRBD1. The CDR3 is 18 amino acids. V trimming: 3 bases; J trimming: 5 bases; junction bases outside the gene matches: 18. Germline V gene sequence: CDR1 KGHSH, CDR2 LQKENI. CDR3 DNA sequence: TGTGCCAGCTCACCGAGGTCAGAAATCATGACAGGGTGGACTGAAGCTTTCTTT. Amino acid sequence: CASSPRSEIMTGWTEAFF.

This chain connects TRBV10-3 to TRBJ2-3; 9 bases map to TRBD2. V dropped 0 bases and J dropped 7; count of bases not matched to a gene: 8. The germline V gene has CDR1 ENHRY and CDR2 SYGVKD. CDR3 length: 16 amino acids. The CDR3 sequence: CAISESLLAGKHTQYF. CDR3 coding DNA: TGTGCCATCAGTGAGTCCCTTCTAGCGGGGAAACATACGCAGTATTTT.